The 4 T cell receptor beta chains given below trace back to one sample, sequenced in a study of T cell responses to AZD1222 COVID-19 vaccine. Sequencing was performed with immunoSEQ multiplex PCR; in TCRdb, only in-frame clones are kept and a portion is missing. The sample includes 140,000 or so clones, approximately 90% of them seen just once. Sequenced material: peripheral blood, taken 28 days after the second AZD1222 dose. These receptors all come from an adult who received the AZD1222 COVID-19 vaccine.

This clone was seen a few times. The chain joins TRBV7-2 to TRBJ1-4; 9 nucleotides match TRBD1. V shed 6 bases, J shed 8 bases, and the junction held 10 bases outside the gene matches. CDR1 and CDR2 from the germline V gene are SGHTA and FQGNSA. This CDR3 has 15 amino acids. CDR3 bases: TGTGCCAGCAGAGAACAGGGGGCGGTGAGGGAAAAACTGTTTTTT. Residues: CASREQGAVREKLFF.

The rearrangement uses TRBV7-9 and TRBJ2-5; 10 bases are a match to TRBD1. J gave up 4 bases and V 4 bases, and 6 bases lay outside the gene matches. Germline V gives CDR1 SEHNR, CDR2 FQNEAQ (reference sequence). This CDR3 is 15 amino acids long. CDR3 nucleotides: TGTGCCAGCAGCTCAGACAGGGGGCTAAGAGAGACCCAGTACTTC. Protein: CASSSDRGLRETQYF.

This clone was seen a single time. This chain connects TRBV6-6 to TRBJ2-2; weak D call: TRBD1 (5 bases). CDR1 is MNHNY, CDR2 SVGAGI, per germline (reference sequence). The length of the CDR3 is 14 residues. The V end was cut by 2 bases, the J end by 7 bases, with 11 bases between. CDR3 nucleotide sequence: TGTGCCAGCAGTTACGGGCAGGGCCACGGGGAGCTGTTTTTT. Amino acids: CASSYGQGHGELFF.

This rearrangement joins TRBV3-1 (or the pseudogene TRBV3-2) to TRBJ1-5; possibly TRBD1 for D (5 bases). V was clipped by 0 bases and J by 7 bases, with 10 bases between them. Germline CDR1 and CDR2: LGHDT and YNNKEL (reference sequence). The CDR3 totals 14 residues. In DNA, the CDR3 is TGTGCCAGCAGCCAAGATCTGGCAGGGCAGCCCCAGCATTTT. It is translated as CASSQDLAGQPQHF.